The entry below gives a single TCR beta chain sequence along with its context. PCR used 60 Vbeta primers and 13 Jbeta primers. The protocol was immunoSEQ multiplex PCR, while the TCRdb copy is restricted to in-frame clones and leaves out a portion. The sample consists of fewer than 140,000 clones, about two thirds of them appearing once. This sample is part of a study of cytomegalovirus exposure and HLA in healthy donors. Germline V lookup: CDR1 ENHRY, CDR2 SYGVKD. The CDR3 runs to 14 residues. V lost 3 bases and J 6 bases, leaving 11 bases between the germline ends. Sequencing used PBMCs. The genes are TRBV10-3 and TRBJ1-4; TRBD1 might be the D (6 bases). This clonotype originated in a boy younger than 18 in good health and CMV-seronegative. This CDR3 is CAISEQGGDEKLFF. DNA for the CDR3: TGTGCCATCAGTGAACAGGGTGGGGATGAAAAACTGTTTTTT.